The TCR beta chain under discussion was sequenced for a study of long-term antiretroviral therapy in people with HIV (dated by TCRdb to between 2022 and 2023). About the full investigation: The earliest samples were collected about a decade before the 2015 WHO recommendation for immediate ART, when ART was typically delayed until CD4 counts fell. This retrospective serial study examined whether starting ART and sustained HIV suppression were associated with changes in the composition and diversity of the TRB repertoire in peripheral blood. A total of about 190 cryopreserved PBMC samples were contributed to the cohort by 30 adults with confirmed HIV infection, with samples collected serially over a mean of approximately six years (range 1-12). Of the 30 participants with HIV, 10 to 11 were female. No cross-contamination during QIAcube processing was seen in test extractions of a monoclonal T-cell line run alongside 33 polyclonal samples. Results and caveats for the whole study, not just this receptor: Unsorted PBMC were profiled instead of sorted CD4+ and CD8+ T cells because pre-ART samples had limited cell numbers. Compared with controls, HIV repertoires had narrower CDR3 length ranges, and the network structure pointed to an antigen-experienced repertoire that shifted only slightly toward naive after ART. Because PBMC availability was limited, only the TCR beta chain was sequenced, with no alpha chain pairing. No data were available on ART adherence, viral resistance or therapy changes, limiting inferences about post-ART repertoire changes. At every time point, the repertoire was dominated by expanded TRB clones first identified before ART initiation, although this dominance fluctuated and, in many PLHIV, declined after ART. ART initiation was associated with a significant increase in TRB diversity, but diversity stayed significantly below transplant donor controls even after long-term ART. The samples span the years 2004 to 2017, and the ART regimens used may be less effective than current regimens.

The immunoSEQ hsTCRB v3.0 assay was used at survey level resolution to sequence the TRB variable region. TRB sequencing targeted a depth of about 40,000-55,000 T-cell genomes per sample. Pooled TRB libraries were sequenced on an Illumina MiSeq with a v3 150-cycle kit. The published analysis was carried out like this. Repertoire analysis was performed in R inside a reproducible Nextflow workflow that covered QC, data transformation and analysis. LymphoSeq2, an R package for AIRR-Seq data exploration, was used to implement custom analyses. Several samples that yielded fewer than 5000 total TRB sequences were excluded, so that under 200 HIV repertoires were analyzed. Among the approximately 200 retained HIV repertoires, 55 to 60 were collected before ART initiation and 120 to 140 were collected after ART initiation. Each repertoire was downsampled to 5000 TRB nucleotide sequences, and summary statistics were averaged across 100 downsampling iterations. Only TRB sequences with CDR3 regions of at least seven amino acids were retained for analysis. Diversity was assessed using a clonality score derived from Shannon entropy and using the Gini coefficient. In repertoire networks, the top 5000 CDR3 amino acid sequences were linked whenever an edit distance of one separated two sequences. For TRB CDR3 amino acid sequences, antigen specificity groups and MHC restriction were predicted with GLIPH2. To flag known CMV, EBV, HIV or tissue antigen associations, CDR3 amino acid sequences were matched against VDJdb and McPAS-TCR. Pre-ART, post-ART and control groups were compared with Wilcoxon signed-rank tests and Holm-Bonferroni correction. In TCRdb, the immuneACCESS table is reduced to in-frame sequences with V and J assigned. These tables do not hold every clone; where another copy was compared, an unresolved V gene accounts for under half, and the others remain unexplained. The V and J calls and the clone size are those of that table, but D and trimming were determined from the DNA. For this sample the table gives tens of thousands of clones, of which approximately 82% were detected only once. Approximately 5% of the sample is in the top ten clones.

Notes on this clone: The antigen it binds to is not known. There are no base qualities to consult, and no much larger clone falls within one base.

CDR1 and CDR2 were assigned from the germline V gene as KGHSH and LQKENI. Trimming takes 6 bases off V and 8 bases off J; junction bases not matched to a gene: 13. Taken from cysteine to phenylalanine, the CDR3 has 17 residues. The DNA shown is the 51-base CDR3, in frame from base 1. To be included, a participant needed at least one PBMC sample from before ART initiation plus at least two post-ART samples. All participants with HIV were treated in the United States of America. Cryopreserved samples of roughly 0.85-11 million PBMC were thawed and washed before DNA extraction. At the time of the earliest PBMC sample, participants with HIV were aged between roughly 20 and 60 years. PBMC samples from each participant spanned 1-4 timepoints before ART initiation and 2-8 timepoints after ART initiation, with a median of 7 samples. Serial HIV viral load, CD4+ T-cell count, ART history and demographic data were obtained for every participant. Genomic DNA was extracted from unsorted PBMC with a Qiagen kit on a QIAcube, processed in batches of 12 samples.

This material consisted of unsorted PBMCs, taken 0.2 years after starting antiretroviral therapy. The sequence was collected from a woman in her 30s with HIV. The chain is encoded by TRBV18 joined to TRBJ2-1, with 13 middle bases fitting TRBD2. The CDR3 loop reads CASSRTSGGAIWDEQFF. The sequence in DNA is TGTGCCAGCTCGCGTACTAGCGGGGGGGCCATTTGGGATGAGCAGTTCTTC.